One T cell receptor beta chain is described in this entry. Germline CDR1 MNHEY, CDR2 SMNVEV (reference sequence). This CDR3 is built from 14 residues. V trimming: 7 bases; J trimming: 4 bases; junction bases outside the gene matches: 8. These data belong to a study of cytomegalovirus exposure and HLA in healthy donors. The PCR ran on 60 Vbeta and 13 Jbeta primers. Sequenced by immunoSEQ multiplex PCR; TCRdb stores in-frame clones only, minus some. The sample yields 150,000 to 200,000 clones, more than 65% seen once. This rearrangement joins TRBV27 to TRBJ2-3, with 7 bases that match TRBD2. Sequences were obtained from PBMCs. The source is a middle-aged woman in good health and CMV-seropositive. The CDR3 region has the DNA TGTGCCAGCACCCTCCGGGGGGAGCCAGATACGCAGTATTTT. Amino acid sequence: CASTLRGEPDTQYF.